The sequence of this T cell receptor beta chain was determined in a study of patients and donors after allogeneic stem cell transplantation. The CDR3 is 11 amino acids. Looked up from germline, CDR1 is SQVTM and CDR2 is ANQGSEA. V was clipped by 5 bases and J by 2 bases, with 3 bases between them. MiXCR, run by TCRdb on the RT-PCR reads, gives a single entry per CDR3 protein. The data show around 200,000 distinct CDR3 sequences, with around two fifths seen just once and about 9.9% held by the top ten. The sequence was collected from a human donor who was either an allogeneic HSCT recipient or a stem cell or donor lymphocyte infusion donor (not recorded which). It is not recorded whose cells these are; they may come from a transplant donor. The rearrangement links TRBV29-1 to TRBJ2-2; D uncertain. Sequencing was carried out using blood, either unsorted or a sorted T cell fraction (not recorded which). This chain's CDR3 is CSVLNTGELFF. Here the CDR3 DNA reads TGCAGCGTTCTAAACACCGGGGAGCTGTTTTTT.